These 23 T cell receptor beta chains originate from one sample sequenced in a study of cytomegalovirus exposure and HLA in healthy donors. Use of 60 Vbeta and 13 Jbeta primers characterized the PCR. Data came from immunoSEQ multiplex PCR; TCRdb stores just in-frame clones and leaves some out. The sample carries around 92,000 clones, under 85% recorded once. Material for sequencing was PBMCs. These receptors all come from a woman between 65 and 79 years old in good health and CMV-seropositive.

The chain is built from TRBV7-8 and TRBJ1-1, with 10 bases identical to TRBD1. Germline loops: CDR1 SGHVS, CDR2 FQNEAQ. The length of the CDR3 is 15 residues. J gave up 0 bases and V 6 bases, and 4 bases lay outside the gene matches. This CDR3 reads CASRGDRGLNTEAFF. CDR3 coding DNA: TGTGCCAGCAGGGGGGACAGGGGCTTGAACACTGAAGCTTTCTTT.

V usage is TRBV5-1 and J usage is TRBJ1-1; D not resolved. The CDR3 extends over 15 amino acids. Germline assignment: CDR1 SGHRS and CDR2 YFSETQ. Trimming left V 4 bases short and J 7 bases short, with 20 bases between. The CDR3 sequence: CASSHSSSVEVEAFF. For the CDR3, the DNA is TGCGCCAGCAGCCATTCAAGTTCGGTTGAGGTTGAAGCTTTCTTT.

The V call is TRBV2, the J call TRBJ2-3; D is possibly TRBD2 (7 bases). V was cut by 0 bases and J by 4 bases, with 11 bases left in between. CDR1 is SNHLY and CDR2 is FYNNEI in the germline V gene. CDR3 size: 15 residues. The CDR3 nucleotides read TGTGCCAGCAGTGAAGCGGGGGGGCCGGCAGATACGCAGTATTTT. It encodes CASSEAGGPADTQYF.

The chain combines TRBV4-1 with TRBJ2-7; 10 bases line up with TRBD1. Losses at the gene ends were 0 bases for V and 7 bases for J; bases not matched to a gene: 6. The CDR3 is 15 residues long. The germline V gene has CDR1 MGHRA and CDR2 YSYEKL. CDR3 region: CASSQERGQGNEQYF. The CDR3 coding sequence is TGCGCCAGCAGCCAAGAGCGGGGACAGGGGAATGAGCAGTACTTC.

J is TRBJ1-5 and V is TRBV7-2; weak D call: TRBD1 (6 bases). The CDR3 consists of 14 residues. V lost 1 base to trimming and J lost 6 bases, with 10 bases between them. Germline CDR1 and CDR2: SGHTA and FQGNSA. The CDR3 protein is CASSLGEGGQPQHF. CDR3 nucleotides: TGTGCCAGCAGCTTAGGAGAAGGGGGTCAGCCCCAGCATTTT. Full variable domain (missing parts from reference TRBV7-2 and TRBJ1-5): GAGVSQSPSNKVTEKGKDVELRCDPISGHTALYWYRQSLGQGLEFLIYFQGNSAPDKSGLPSDRFSAERTGGSVSTLTIQRTQQEDSAVYLCASSLGEGGQPQHFGDGTRLSIL.

The chain recombines TRBV9 with TRBJ2-7; the match to TRBD1 covers 9 bases. Germline V gives CDR1 SGDLS, CDR2 YYNGEE. The V segment lost 0 bases and the J segment 6 bases; nucleotides outside the gene matches: 4. There are 14 residues in the CDR3. CDR3 in amino acids: CASSVGDRVGEQYF. The CDR3 DNA reads TGTGCCAGCAGCGTAGGGGACAGGGTCGGCGAGCAGTACTTC.

The chain couples TRBV28 to TRBJ2-5, with 8 bases that match TRBD1. CDR1 MDHEN and CDR2 SYDVKM come from the germline V gene. The CDR3 contains 14 residues. The V segment lost 5 bases and the J segment 4 bases; nucleotides outside the gene matches: 6. CDR3: CASSPPDRGETQYF. The CDR3 DNA reads as TGTGCCAGCAGTCCCCCCGACAGGGGAGAGACCCAGTACTTC.

V is TRBV18 and J is TRBJ2-5; D call uncertain. The V gene lost 3 bases and the J gene lost 4 bases, with 9 bases spanning the gap. The length of the CDR3 is 13 residues. Germline V gene data show CDR1 as KGHSH and CDR2 as LQKENI. The CDR3 loop reads CASSPRLSETQYF. In nucleotides, the CDR3 is TGTGCCAGCTCACCTCGACTCTCAGAGACCCAGTACTTC. Filled out from reference TRBV18 and TRBJ2-5, the complete variable domain reads NAGVMQNPRHLVRRRGQEARLRCSPMKGHSHVYWYRQLPEEGLKFMVYLQKENIIDESGMPKERFSAEFPKEGPSILRIQQVVRGDSAAYFCASSPRLSETQYFGPGTRLLVL.

This CDR3 reads CASSLRDSPAYNEQFF. The CDR3 DNA reads as TGTGCCAGCAGCTTGCGGGACTCCCCCGCCTACAATGAGCAGTTCTTC. The chain employs TRBV7-8 and TRBJ2-7, with D maybe TRBD2 (6 bases). The assigned J gene may be wrong: the sequence end matches TRBJ2-1 better. Germline lookup yields CDR1 SGHVS and CDR2 FQNEAQ. The CDR3 contains 16 residues.

This chain uses TRBV5-1 with TRBJ2-2; perhaps TRBD2 as D (7 bases). V was cut by 1 base and J by 4 bases, with 11 bases left in between. In germline, CDR1 is SGHRS, CDR2 YFSETQ. CDR3 length equals 15 residues. The CDR3 spells CASSLKGGGTGELFF. The CDR3 DNA follows: TGCGCCAGCAGCTTGAAGGGGGGGGGCACCGGGGAGCTGTTTTTT.

This chain joins TRBV27 and TRBJ2-7, with D tentatively TRBD2 (6 bases). CDR1 is MNHEY and CDR2 is SMNVEV in the germline V gene (reference sequence). The CDR3 runs 12 residues. V dropped 4 bases and J dropped 6 bases, with 10 bases sitting between them. CDR3 nucleotide sequence: TGTGCCAGCAGTTGGGCCGGGGGCGAGCAGTACTTC. Protein product: CASSWAGGEQYF.

The chain combines TRBV5-5 with TRBJ1-2, with D possibly matching TRBD1 (5 bases). The germline V gene encodes CDR1 SGHKS and CDR2 YYEKEE (reference sequence). The CDR3 has 15 residues. Deletions cut 1 base from V and 4 bases from J, with 14 bases between. CDR3 DNA sequence: TGTGCCAGCAGCTTGTGGGGGGGACTGTTCTATGGCTACACCTTC. Translation: CASSLWGGLFYGYTF.

This chain links TRBV7-2 with TRBJ2-5, with 9 nucleotides matching TRBD1. J lost 4 bases, V lost 1 base, and 7 bases had no gene match. The CDR3 extends over 16 amino acids. Germline V CDR1 and CDR2: SGHTA, FQGNSA. This CDR3 reads CASSLGVGTGRETQYF. CDR3 in DNA: TGTGCCAGCAGCTTAGGAGTTGGGACAGGGCGAGAGACCCAGTACTTC.

The CDR3 is CASSPPGTSALSEQFF. CDR3 sequence (DNA): TGTGCCAGCAGTCCTCCCGGGACTAGCGCCCTGAGTGAGCAGTTCTTC. The V call is TRBV27, the J call TRBJ2-1; the match to TRBD2 covers 10 bases. J was trimmed by 9 bases and V by 5 bases; bases with no gene match: 13. Per the germline V gene, CDR1 is MNHEY and CDR2 is SMNVEV (reference sequence). The CDR3 loop spans 16 amino acids.

The chain combines TRBV19 with TRBJ1-2; 8 bases line up with TRBD1. The J segment lost 8 bases and the V segment lost 9 bases, leaving 14 bases of the junction unmatched. The CDR3 has 14 residues. Germline V CDR1 and CDR2: LNHDA, SQIVND (reference sequence). CDR3 sequence (DNA): TGTGCCAGCCTTCCGGGACAGGCCCGTCAGGGCTACACCTTC. This gives the protein CASLPGQARQGYTF.

V usage is TRBV6-6 and J usage is TRBJ1-2; maybe TRBD1 (6 bases). Germline values: CDR1 MNHNY, CDR2 SVGAGI (reference sequence). Deletions cut 10 bases from V and 5 bases from J, with 17 bases between. The CDR3 is made up of 13 amino acids. CDR3 sequence (DNA): TGTGCCATCAGACAGGACAACGAGTATGGCTACACCTTC. Translated: CAIRQDNEYGYTF.

This chain uses TRBV7-9 with TRBJ1-5; D gene uncertain. This CDR3 is 13 amino acids long. Trimming stripped 1 base from V and 4 bases from J, with 5 bases between. Germline CDR1 is SEHNR and CDR2 is FQNEAQ (reference sequence). The chain's CDR3 is CASSLVPNQPQHF. The CDR3 nucleotides are TGTGCCAGCAGCTTAGTTCCGAATCAGCCCCAGCATTTT.

V usage is TRBV25-1 and J usage is TRBJ2-7; TRBD1 matches 9 bases. Looked up from germline, CDR1 is MGHDK and CDR2 is SYGVNS. This CDR3 is 14 amino acids long. With 5 bases clipped from V and 6 bases from J, the junction kept 8 bases outside the gene matches. The CDR3 spells CASSPWDRAGEQYF. Here the CDR3 DNA reads TGTGCCAGCAGTCCCTGGGACAGGGCTGGCGAGCAGTACTTC.

V is TRBV18 and J is TRBJ1-5, with D possibly matching TRBD1 (5 bases). Germline V lookup: CDR1 KGHSH, CDR2 LQKENI. The V end lost 3 bases, the J end lost 4 bases, and 10 bases lay between the germline ends. The CDR3 contains 14 residues. CDR3 DNA: TGTGCCAGCTCACCGACAGATCGAAATCAGCCCCAGCATTTT. It is translated as CASSPTDRNQPQHF.

The rearrangement links TRBV29-1 to TRBJ2-1; 7 bases agree with TRBD2. The CDR3 runs 14 residues. CDR1 is SQVTM, CDR2 ANQGSEA, per germline. V was pared by 7 bases and J by 8 bases, with 14 bases of the junction left unmatched. CDR3 residues: CSARGSLNPHEQFF. The CDR3 DNA reads as TGCAGCGCCCGCGGGAGCCTCAATCCCCATGAGCAGTTCTTC.

The chain carries TRBV5-1 and TRBJ2-1, with D possibly matching TRBD2 (7 bases). The CDR3 extends over 15 amino acids. Trimming left V 1 base short and J 1 base short, with 9 bases between. Germline CDR1 is SGHRS and CDR2 is YFSETQ. CDR3 nucleotide sequence: TGCGCCAGCAGCTTGCGGGGGGCTTCCTACAATGAGCAGTTCTTC. It yields the protein CASSLRGASYNEQFF.

The chain has TRBV7-3 and TRBJ2-7, with TRBD2 matching 10 bases. This CDR3 contains 15 residues. Germline-derived CDR1 and CDR2 are SGHTA and FQGTGA. The junction had 12 bases not matched to a gene; V was cut back by 8 bases and J by 5 bases. CDR3 sequence (DNA): TGTGCCAGCGGGAATAGCGGGGGGAGCTTCCACGAGCAGTACTTC. It encodes CASGNSGGSFHEQYF.

The genes are TRBV7-3 and TRBJ2-3; TRBD2 matches at 16 bases. This CDR3 has 17 residues. V was clipped by 2 bases and J by 5 bases; unmatched bases: 4. CDR1 is SGHTA, CDR2 FQGTGA, per germline. The DNA for the CDR3 is TGTGCCAGCAGCTTAGGGACTAGCGGGAGGGCGGTAGATACGCAGTATTTT. Residues: CASSLGTSGRAVDTQYF.